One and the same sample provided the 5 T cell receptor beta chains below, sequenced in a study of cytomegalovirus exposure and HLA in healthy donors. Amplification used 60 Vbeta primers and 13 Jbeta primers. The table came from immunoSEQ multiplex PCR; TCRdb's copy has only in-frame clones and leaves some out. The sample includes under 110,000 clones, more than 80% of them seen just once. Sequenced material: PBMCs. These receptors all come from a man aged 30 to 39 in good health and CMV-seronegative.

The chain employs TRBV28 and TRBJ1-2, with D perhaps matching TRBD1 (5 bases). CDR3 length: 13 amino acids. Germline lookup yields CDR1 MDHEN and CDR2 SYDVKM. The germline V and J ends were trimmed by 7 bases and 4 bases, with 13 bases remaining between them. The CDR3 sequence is CASTLTDLYGYTF. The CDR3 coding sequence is TGTGCCAGCACCCTGACAGACCTCTATGGCTACACCTTC.

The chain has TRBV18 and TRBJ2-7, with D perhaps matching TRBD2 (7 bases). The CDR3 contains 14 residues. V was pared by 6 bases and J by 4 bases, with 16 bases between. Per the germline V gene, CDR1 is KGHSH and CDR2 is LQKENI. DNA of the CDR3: TGTGCCAGCTCCCGGGGGGCAGGGACTTACGAGCAGTACTTC. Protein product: CASSRGAGTYEQYF.

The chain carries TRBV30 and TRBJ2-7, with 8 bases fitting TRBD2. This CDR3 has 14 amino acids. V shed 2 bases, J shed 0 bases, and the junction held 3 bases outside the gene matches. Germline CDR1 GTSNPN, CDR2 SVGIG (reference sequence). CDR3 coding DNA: TGTGCCTGGAGTAAGCTAGCGGGCTCCTACGAGCAGTACTTC. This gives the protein CAWSKLAGSYEQYF.

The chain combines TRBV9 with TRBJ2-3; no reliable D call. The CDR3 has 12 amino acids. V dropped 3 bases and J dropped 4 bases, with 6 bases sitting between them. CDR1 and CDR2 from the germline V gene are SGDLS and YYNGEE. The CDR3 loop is CASSATPDTQYF. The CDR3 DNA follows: TGTGCCAGCAGCGCTACCCCAGATACGCAGTATTTT. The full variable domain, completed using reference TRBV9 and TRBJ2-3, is DSGVTQTPKHLITATGQRVTLRCSPRSGDLSVYWYQQSLDQGLQFLIQYYNGEERAKGNILERFSAQQFPDLHSELNLSSLELGDSALYFCASSATPDTQYFGPGTRLTVL.

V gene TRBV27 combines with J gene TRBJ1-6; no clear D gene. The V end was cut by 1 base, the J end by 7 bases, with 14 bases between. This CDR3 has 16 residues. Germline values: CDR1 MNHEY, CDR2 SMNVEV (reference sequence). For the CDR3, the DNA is TGTGCCAGCAGTTTATTTAGTATCCGTGAGAATTCACCCCTCCACTTT. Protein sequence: CASSLFSIRENSPLHF.